This TCR beta chain was documented in a study of blood T cell repertoires in COVID-19 (dated by TCRdb to the early 2020s). About the study as a whole: Samples covering the acute and convalescent phases of COVID-19 were provided by collaborators in the United States, Italy and Spain. The prospective study material was composed of cDNA or gDNA derived from T cells, B-cell-depleted T cells, or PBMCs. Subjects who had been exposed to COVID-19, were actively infected with it, or had recovered from it provided the deeply sampled blood TCRbeta repertoires that made up the dataset. Samples were obtained from the ongoing ImmuneRACE study (first 160 participants) and from over a thousand subjects provided by 6 global collaborators. The sample metadata nearly always contained a de-identified subject ID, COVID-19 status, age in years and sex. The repertoires were released in a freely available public database intended as a resource for research on the immune response to SARS-CoV-2. Where available, HLA class I and class II types were taken from metadata supplied by the sample provider and were not determined by assay-based typing.

Summary of the overall study and its limitations: The quantity of clinical and demographic metadata differed by source and by participant and was supplied without curation.

Regarding this clone: There is no known antigen for this receptor. Base qualities were left out, and no much larger clone turns up one base away.

The CDR3 goes from the cysteine to the phenylalanine over 15 residues. Left in the record is the CDR3 DNA by itself, 45 bases read in frame from the first base. Per the germline V gene (reference sequence), SEHNR is the CDR1 and FQNEAQ is the CDR2. After removal of 5 bases from V and 7 bases from J, the junction retains 5 bases not matched to a gene. One collaborating source in Seattle enrolled patients while the patients were actively infected and followed the patients over time throughout the course of disease. Each collaborating institution followed its own protocols to collect whole blood in K2EDTA tubes. Collaborator samples were shipped for TCRbeta analysis as frozen whole blood, isolated PBMCs, or DNA extracted from either sample type. The immunoSEQ Assay, a bias-controlled multiplex PCR, was used to amplify TCRbeta CDR3 regions from genomic DNA. Processing in the source paper ran as follows. Within the assay, amplification of reference gene primers was used to estimate how many nucleated cells each sample contained. To quantify the absolute abundance of each unique TCRbeta CDR3 rearrangement, sequence reads were collapsed and filtered. For each sample, productive Simpson clonality was calculated as the square root of Simpson's diversity index across productive rearrangements. TCRdb mirrors the immuneACCESS table, restricted to in-frame sequences. Some clones are absent from its copies; in checked studies, under half trace to an unresolved V gene, and the reason for the others is unknown. Clone size and the V and J calls come from that table; the DNA yielded D and trimming. In this sample the table shows under 200,000 clones, about four fifths of which occur a single time. About 2.5% of the sample lies in the top ten.

This chain is built from TRBV7-9 and TRBJ2-3; 14 central nucleotides agree with TRBD2. Sequencing input: peripheral blood. The clonotype originates from a woman older than 75 with COVID-19, enrolled during active disease. The bases are TGTGCCAGCAGCCCCGGGACTAGCGGGAGCAATACGCAGTATTTT. This encodes CASSPGTSGSNTQYF.